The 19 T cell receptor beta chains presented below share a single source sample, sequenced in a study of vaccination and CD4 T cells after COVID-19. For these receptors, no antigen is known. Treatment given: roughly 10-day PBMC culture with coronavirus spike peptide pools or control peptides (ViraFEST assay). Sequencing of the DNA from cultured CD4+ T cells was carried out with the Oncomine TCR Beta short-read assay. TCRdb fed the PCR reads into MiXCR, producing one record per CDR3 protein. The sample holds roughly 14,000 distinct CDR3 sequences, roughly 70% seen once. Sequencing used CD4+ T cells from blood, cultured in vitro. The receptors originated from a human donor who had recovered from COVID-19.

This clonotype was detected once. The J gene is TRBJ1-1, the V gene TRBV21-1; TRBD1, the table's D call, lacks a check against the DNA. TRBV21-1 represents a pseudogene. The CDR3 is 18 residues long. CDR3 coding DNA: TGTGCCAGCAGCATCAAAGGGCGACAGGTGTTTATGAACACTGAAGCTTTCTTT. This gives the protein CASSIKGRQVFMNTEAFF.

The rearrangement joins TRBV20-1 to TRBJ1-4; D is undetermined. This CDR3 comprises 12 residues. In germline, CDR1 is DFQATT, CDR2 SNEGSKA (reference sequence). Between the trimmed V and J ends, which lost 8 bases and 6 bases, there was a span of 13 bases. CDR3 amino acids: CSYRRSDEKLFF. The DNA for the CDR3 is TGCAGTTACCGACGGTCAGATGAAAAACTGTTTTTT.

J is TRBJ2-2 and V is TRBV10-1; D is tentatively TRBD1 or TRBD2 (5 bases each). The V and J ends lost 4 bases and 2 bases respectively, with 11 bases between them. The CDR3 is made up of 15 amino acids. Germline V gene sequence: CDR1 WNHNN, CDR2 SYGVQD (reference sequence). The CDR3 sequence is CASSASRGNTGELFF. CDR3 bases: TGCGCCAGCAGTGCCTCGAGGGGAAACACCGGGGAGCTGTTTTTT.

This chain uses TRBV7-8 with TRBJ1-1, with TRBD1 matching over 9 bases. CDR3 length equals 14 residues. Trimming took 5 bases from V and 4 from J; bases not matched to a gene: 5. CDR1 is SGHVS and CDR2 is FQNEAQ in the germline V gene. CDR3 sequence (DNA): TGTGCCAGCAGCCGAACAGGGGGCCCCACTGAAGCTTTCTTT. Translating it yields CASSRTGGPTEAFF.

The CDR3 DNA sequence: TGTGCCAGCAGCTTAGCGGGAGGGAACACCGGGGAGCTGTTTTTT. Protein sequence: CASSLAGGNTGELFF. V usage is TRBV7-8 and J usage is TRBJ2-2; D is perhaps TRBD2 (6 bases). The CDR3 runs to 15 residues. CDR1 is SGHVS and CDR2 is FQNEAQ in the germline V gene. Trimming shortened V by 0 bases and J by 1 base, and 6 bases separated the two germline ends.

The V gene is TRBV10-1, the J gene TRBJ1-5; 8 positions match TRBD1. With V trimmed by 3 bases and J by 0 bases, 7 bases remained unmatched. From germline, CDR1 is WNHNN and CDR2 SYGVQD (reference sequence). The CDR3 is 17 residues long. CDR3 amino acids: CASSDFNRGTSNQPQHF. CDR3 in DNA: TGCGCCAGCAGTGATTTTAACAGGGGGACTAGCAATCAGCCCCAGCATTTT.

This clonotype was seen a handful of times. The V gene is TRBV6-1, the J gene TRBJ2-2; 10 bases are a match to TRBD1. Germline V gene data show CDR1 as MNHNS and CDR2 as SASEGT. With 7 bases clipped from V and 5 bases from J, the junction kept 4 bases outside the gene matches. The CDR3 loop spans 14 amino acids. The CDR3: CASNRDRGTGELFF. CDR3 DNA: TGTGCCAGCAATAGGGACAGGGGAACCGGGGAGCTGTTTTTT.

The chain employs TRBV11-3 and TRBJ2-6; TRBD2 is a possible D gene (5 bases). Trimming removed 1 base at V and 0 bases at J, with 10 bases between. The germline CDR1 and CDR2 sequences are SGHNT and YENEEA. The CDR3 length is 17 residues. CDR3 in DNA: TGTGCCAGCAGCTTAGGAAACGGAGGCTCTGGGGCCAACGTCCTGACTTTC. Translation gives CASSLGNGGSGANVLTF.

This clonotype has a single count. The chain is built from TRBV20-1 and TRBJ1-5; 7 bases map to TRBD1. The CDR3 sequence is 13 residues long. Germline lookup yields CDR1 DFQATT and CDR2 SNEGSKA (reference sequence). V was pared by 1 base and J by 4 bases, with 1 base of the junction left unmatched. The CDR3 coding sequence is TGCAGTGCTAGAGGGACAGGTAATCAGCCCCAGCATTTT. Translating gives CSARGTGNQPQHF.

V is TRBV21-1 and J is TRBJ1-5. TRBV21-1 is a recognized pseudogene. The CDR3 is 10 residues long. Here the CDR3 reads CASVGQPQHF. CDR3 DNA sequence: TGTGCCAGCGTGGGTCAGCCCCAGCATTTT.

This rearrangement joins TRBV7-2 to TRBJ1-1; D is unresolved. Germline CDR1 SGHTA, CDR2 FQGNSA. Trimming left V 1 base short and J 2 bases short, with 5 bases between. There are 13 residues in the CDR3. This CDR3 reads CASSLDPNTEAFF. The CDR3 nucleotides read TGTGCCAGCAGCTTAGACCCTAACACTGAAGCTTTCTTT.

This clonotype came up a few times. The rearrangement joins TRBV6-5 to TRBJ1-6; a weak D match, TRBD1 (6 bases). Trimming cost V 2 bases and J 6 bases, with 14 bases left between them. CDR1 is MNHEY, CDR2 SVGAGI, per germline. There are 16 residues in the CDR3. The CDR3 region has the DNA TGTGCCAGCAGTTACCGAACGACAGGACGTAATTCACCCCTCCACTTT. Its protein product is CASSYRTTGRNSPLHF.

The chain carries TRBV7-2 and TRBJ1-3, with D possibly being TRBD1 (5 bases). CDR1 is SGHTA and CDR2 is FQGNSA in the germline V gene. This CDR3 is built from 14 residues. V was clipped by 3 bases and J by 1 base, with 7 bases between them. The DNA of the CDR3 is TGTGCCAGCAGCTTTGGGGGTTCTGGAAACACCATATATTTT. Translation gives CASSFGGSGNTIYF.

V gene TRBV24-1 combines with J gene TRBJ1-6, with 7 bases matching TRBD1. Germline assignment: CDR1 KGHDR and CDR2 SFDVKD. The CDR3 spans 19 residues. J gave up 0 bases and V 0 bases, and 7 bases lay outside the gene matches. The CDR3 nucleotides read TGTGCCACCAGTGATTTGCGGCAGGGGGGCGTCTCCTATAATTCACCCCTCCACTTT. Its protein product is CATSDLRQGGVSYNSPLHF.

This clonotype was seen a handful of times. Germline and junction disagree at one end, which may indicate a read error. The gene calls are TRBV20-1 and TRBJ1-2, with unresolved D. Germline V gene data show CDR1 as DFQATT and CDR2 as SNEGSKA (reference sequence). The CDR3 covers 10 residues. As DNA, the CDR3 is TGCAGCGCTACGGCGGGGATATTTGCCTTC. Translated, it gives CSATAGIFAF.

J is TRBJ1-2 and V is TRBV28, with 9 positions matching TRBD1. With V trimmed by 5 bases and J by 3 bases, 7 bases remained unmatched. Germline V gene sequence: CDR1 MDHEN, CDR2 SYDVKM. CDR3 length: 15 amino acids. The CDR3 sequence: CASSLDRQGDYGYTF. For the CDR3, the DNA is TGTGCCAGCAGTCTGGACCGACAGGGGGACTATGGCTACACCTTC.

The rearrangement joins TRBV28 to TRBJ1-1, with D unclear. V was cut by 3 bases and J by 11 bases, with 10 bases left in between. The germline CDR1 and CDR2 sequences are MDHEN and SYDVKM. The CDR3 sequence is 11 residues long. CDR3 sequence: CASSFGLGAFF. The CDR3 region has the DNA TGTGCCAGCAGTTTCGGGCTCGGGGCTTTCTTT.

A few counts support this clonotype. DNA of the CDR3: TGTGCCAGCAGGGGGAAGGGGCGAGAAACCGGGGAGCTGTTTTTT. It translates to CASRGKGRETGELFF. The chain carries TRBV6-2 or TRBV6-3 and TRBJ2-2; D might be TRBD1 (5 bases). This CDR3 has 15 residues. Germline V CDR1 and CDR2: MNHEY, SVGEGT. V was clipped by 6 bases and J by 5 bases, with 16 bases between them.

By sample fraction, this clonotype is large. CDR3 coding DNA: TGTGCCAGCAGCTTCACCTTCCTCTACGAGCAGTACTTC. Encoded protein: CASSFTFLYEQYF. The chain joins TRBV11-2 to TRBJ2-7; no definite D call. Trimming cost V 3 bases and J 3 bases, with 9 bases left between them. The CDR3 contains 13 residues. The germline V gene has CDR1 SGHAT and CDR2 FQNNGV.